These 5 T cell receptor beta chains were all obtained from the same sample, sequenced in a study of a mutant IDH1 vaccine in newly diagnosed glioma. No antigens are known for them. Time point denoted: week 5, during vaccination. Vaccine doses each comprised 300 ug of mutant IDH1 20-mer peptide, with topical imiquimod. Sequencing used immunoSEQ multiplex PCR; TCRdb keeps in-frame clones, though not all of them. The sample consists of nearly 30,000 clones, around 90% of them appearing once. The sequences come from peripheral blood mononuclear cells (PBMCs), collected from a glioma patient whose treatment included an IDH1 peptide vaccine. These receptors were obtained from a woman between 35 and 50 years old with glioma. Some clones in this sample may be carry-over from other donors' samples.

CDR3 in DNA: TGTGCCAGCAGGGCCGGGACTAGTGGCACCGGGGAGCTGTTTTTT. It encodes CASRAGTSGTGELFF. The chain is built from TRBV27 and TRBJ2-2, with TRBD2 matching over 8 bases. CDR1 is MNHEY, CDR2 SMNVEV, per germline (reference sequence). Trimming cost V 6 bases and J 4 bases; bases outside gene matches: 7. The CDR3 is 15 residues long.

In nucleotides, the CDR3 is TGTGCCAGCAGTTACTCCCCGGGGACGGTGACAGAGACCCAGTACTTC. This encodes CASSYSPGTVTETQYF. The chain joins TRBV6-6 to TRBJ2-5, with D perhaps given as TRBD1 or TRBD2 (5 bases each). In germline, CDR1 is MNHNY, CDR2 SVGAGI (reference sequence). The CDR3 totals 16 residues. V dropped 0 bases and J dropped 4 bases, with 15 bases sitting between them.

The chain links TRBV19 to TRBJ1-6, with D unresolved. This CDR3 has 13 residues. Germline V CDR1 and CDR2: LNHDA, SQIVND (reference sequence). Deletions cut 8 bases from V and 11 bases from J, with 16 bases between. The CDR3 region is CASVGRATAPLHF. CDR3 nucleotide sequence: TGTGCCAGTGTCGGACGGGCTACGGCACCCCTCCACTTT.

About this clone itself: The junction differs from germline at one of its ends, possibly a read error. The chain is built from TRBV7-7 and TRBJ2-2, with 12 bases fitting TRBD2. Germline V gene sequence: CDR1 SSHAT, CDR2 FNYEAQ (reference sequence). The CDR3 loop spans 19 amino acids. CDR3 sequence: CASSFEGTSGRVNTGELFF. CDR3 coding DNA: TGTGCTAGCAGCTTCGAAGGGACTAGCGGGCGAGTGAACACCGGGGAGCTGTTTTTT.

V usage is TRBV5-1 and J usage is TRBJ2-4; D not resolved. V was cut by 4 bases and J by 3 bases, with 11 bases left in between. CDR3 length: 14 amino acids. The germline V gene has CDR1 SGHRS and CDR2 YFSETQ. CDR3 DNA: TGCGCCAGCAGCCCCCCGACTGGCAAAAACATTCAGTACTTC. This sequence encodes CASSPPTGKNIQYF.